This passage covers 26 T cell receptor beta chains from one sample sequenced in a study of early T cells in non-severe SARS-CoV-2 infection. TCRdb reanalysed the 5' RACE reads using MiXCR and keeps one entry per CDR3 protein. The table has some 87,000 distinct CDR3 sequences, around 15% seen once; the top ten hold roughly 1.4%. Specimen: whole blood. These TCRs come from an adult who was a healthcare worker with PCR-confirmed SARS-CoV-2 infection or an uninfected control (not recorded which).

This clonotype came up a few times. This chain links TRBV19 with TRBJ1-4; TRBD1 aligns across 7 bases. Germline CDR1 reads LNHDA; CDR2 reads SQIVND (reference sequence). J was trimmed by 0 bases and V by 11 bases; bases with no gene match: 6. The CDR3 runs to 14 residues. The CDR3 DNA is TGTGCCGGGACAGATCAAGCAACTAATGAAAAACTGTTTTTT. This gives the protein CAGTDQATNEKLFF.

The rearrangement uses TRBV27 and TRBJ2-7; possibly TRBD1 or TRBD2 for D (5 bases each). Trimming pared 7 bases from V and 5 bases from J, leaving 12 bases between. CDR1 is MNHEY, CDR2 SMNVEV, per germline (reference sequence). The CDR3 spans 12 residues. The CDR3 loop reads CASTVRGDEQYF. The CDR3 coding sequence is TGTGCCAGCACCGTGCGAGGGGACGAGCAGTACTTC.

V usage is TRBV20-1 and J usage is TRBJ1-5; 8 bases match TRBD1. CDR3 length: 15 amino acids. Germline V gene lookup returns CDR1 DFQATT and CDR2 SNEGSKA (reference sequence). Trimming took 5 bases from V and 5 from J; bases not matched to a gene: 11. CDR3 in amino acids: CSAGKTGDTDQPQHF. Here the CDR3 DNA reads TGCAGTGCTGGAAAGACAGGGGACACGGATCAGCCCCAGCATTTT.

This clonotype was seen at least ten times. The V call is TRBV20-1, the J call TRBJ1-5; perhaps TRBD1 as D (5 bases). Trimming cost V 6 bases and J 5 bases, with 17 bases left between them. In germline, CDR1 is DFQATT, CDR2 SNEGSKA (reference sequence). The CDR3 has 14 amino acids. CDR3 DNA sequence: TGCAGTGCGCTTCCCCAGGGCTTAGATCAGCCCCAGCATTTT. Protein sequence: CSALPQGLDQPQHF.

The rearrangement joins TRBV12-3 or TRBV12-4 to TRBJ2-1; no clear D. V gave up 5 bases and J gave up 0 bases, with 11 bases separating them. The CDR3 spans 15 residues. CDR3 residues: CASSHDRSSYNEQFF. The CDR3 nucleotides read TGTGCCAGCAGTCACGACCGGAGCTCCTACAATGAGCAGTTCTTC.

This clonotype has only a few counts. V is TRBV11-3 and J is TRBJ2-1, with D unresolved. Trimming removed 1 base at V and 4 bases at J, with 8 bases between. The CDR3 loop spans 14 amino acids. The V gene's germline CDR1 is SGHNT and CDR2 YENEEA. This CDR3 reads CASSLGSEYNEQFF. DNA for the CDR3: TGTGCCAGCAGCTTAGGCTCCGAATACAATGAGCAGTTCTTC.

This clonotype was picked up one time. The chain uses TRBV6-2 or TRBV6-3 and TRBJ1-2; TRBD1 matches 9 bases. There are 14 residues in the CDR3. The J segment lost 4 bases and the V segment lost 6 bases, leaving 6 bases of the junction unmatched. Germline values: CDR1 MNHEY, CDR2 SVGEGT. CDR3 sequence (DNA): TGTGCCAGCAGACAACCGGGACAGGGCTATGGCTACACCTTC. It yields the protein CASRQPGQGYGYTF.

This clonotype was detected many times. The genes are TRBV2 and TRBJ2-3, with D perhaps TRBD2 (6 bases). V lost 5 bases to trimming and J lost 4 bases, with 16 bases between them. The CDR3 is 15 amino acids. CDR1 SNHLY and CDR2 FYNNEI come from the germline V gene. CDR3 amino acids: CASSPTSSGADTQYF. CDR3 in DNA: TGTGCCAGCAGTCCCACTAGCTCGGGCGCAGATACGCAGTATTTT.

This rearrangement joins TRBV5-6 to TRBJ1-1; D gene uncertain. Per germline, CDR1 SGHDT and CDR2 YYEEEE. CDR3 length equals 14 residues. Trimming cost V 4 bases and J 4 bases, with 14 bases left between them. CDR3 nucleotide sequence: TGTGCCAGCAGCGCCTTGGACGTAGGCACTGAAGCTTTCTTT. Residues: CASSALDVGTEAFF.

A few counts support this clonotype. This chain links TRBV29-1 with TRBJ2-5; weak D call: TRBD1 (6 bases). The CDR3 is 15 residues long. Trimming stripped 0 bases from V and 8 bases from J, with 19 bases between. From germline, CDR1 is SQVTM and CDR2 ANQGSEA. In DNA form, the CDR3 reads TGCAGCGTTGAAGATCGGGCAGGGGCGGATGATACCCAGTACTTC. Its translation is CSVEDRAGADDTQYF. Combining the CDR3 with reference TRBV29-1 and TRBJ2-5 gives the whole variable domain SAVISQKPSRDICQRGTSLTIQCQVDSQVTMMFWYRQQPGQSLTLIATANQGSEATYESGFVIDKFPISRPNLTFSTLTVSNMSPEDSSIYLCSVEDRAGADDTQYFGPGTRLLVL.

This clonotype was observed many times. The chain carries TRBV20-1 and TRBJ1-1; perhaps TRBD1 as D (5 bases). This CDR3 comprises 15 residues. Trimming shortened V by 0 bases and J by 7 bases, and 18 bases separated the two germline ends. Looked up from germline, CDR1 is DFQATT and CDR2 is SNEGSKA (reference sequence). For the CDR3, the DNA is TGCAGTGCTAGAGACACCTCCGGACGGGGGGGTGAAGCTTTCTTT. Translation gives CSARDTSGRGGEAFF.

The chain couples TRBV7-2 to TRBJ1-6, with 7 nucleotides matching TRBD1. Germline lookup yields CDR1 SGHTA and CDR2 FQGNSA. CDR3 length: 13 amino acids. Trimming cost V 5 bases and J 10 bases; bases outside gene matches: 5. The CDR3, as DNA: TGTGCCAGCAGCCCACAGGGGAGGTCACCCCTCCACTTT. The encoded protein is CASSPQGRSPLHF. The full variable domain, completed using reference TRBV7-2 and TRBJ1-6, is GAGVSQSPSNKVTEKGKDVELRCDPISGHTALYWYRQSLGQGLEFLIYFQGNSAPDKSGLPSDRFSAERTGGSVSTLTIQRTQQEDSAVYLCASSPQGRSPLHFGNGTRLTVT.

This clonotype came up a few times. The chain links TRBV10-3 to TRBJ2-3, with D tentatively TRBD2 (6 bases). The CDR3 covers 14 residues. Germline CDR1 reads ENHRY; CDR2 reads SYGVKD. Trimming left V 6 bases short and J 3 bases short, with 13 bases between. In DNA form, the CDR3 reads TGTGCCATCAGAGCACGGGGGACGACAGATACGCAGTATTTT. It specifies CAIRARGTTDTQYF.

This clonotype was observed at least ten times. V usage is TRBV20-1 and J usage is TRBJ2-5; D might be TRBD2 (5 bases). V lost 0 bases to trimming and J lost 5 bases, with 16 bases between them. The CDR3 covers 15 residues. The germline V gene encodes CDR1 DFQATT and CDR2 SNEGSKA (reference sequence). The CDR3 nucleotides read TGCAGTGCTAGAGATTATTTGTCTAGCTCGGAGACCCAGTACTTC. This codes for CSARDYLSSSETQYF.

This clonotype was seen a handful of times. The chain joins TRBV12-3 or TRBV12-4 to TRBJ1-2; unclear D gene. The length of the CDR3 is 12 residues. The V end lost 4 bases, the J end lost 8 bases, and 11 bases lay between the germline ends. CDR3 loop: CASSSGKEGYTF. DNA of the CDR3: TGTGCCAGCAGTTCTGGGAAGGAGGGCTACACCTTC.

This clonotype was counted ten times or more. This rearrangement joins TRBV2 to TRBJ2-7; 9 bases match TRBD1. The CDR3 is 15 residues long. The trim removed 4 bases at V and 3 bases at J, leaving 7 bases unmatched. The germline CDR1 and CDR2 sequences are SNHLY and FYNNEI. The CDR3 here is CASSGGQGQIYEQYF. CDR3 coding DNA: TGTGCCAGCAGTGGGGGACAGGGTCAAATCTACGAGCAGTACTTC.

This clonotype appeared many times. This sequence joins TRBV11-2 and TRBJ2-6; 7 positions match TRBD1. Looked up from germline, CDR1 is SGHAT and CDR2 is FQNNGV. The CDR3 is 15 residues long. V was pared by 5 bases and J by 4 bases, with 5 bases of the junction left unmatched. The CDR3 loop reads CASSQDRVGANVLTF. CDR3 nucleotides: TGTGCCAGCAGCCAAGACAGGGTCGGGGCCAACGTCCTGACTTTC. Complete variable domain (other parts from reference TRBV11-2 and TRBJ2-6): EAGVAQSPRYKIIEKRQSVAFWCNPISGHATLYWYQQILGQGPKLLIQFQNNGVVDDSQLPKDRFSAERLKGVDSTLKIQPAKLEDSAVYLCASSQDRVGANVLTFGAGSRLTVL.

The chain couples TRBV20-1 to TRBJ2-3, with 9 bases matching TRBD2. This CDR3 has 17 residues. The J segment lost 0 bases and the V segment lost 6 bases, leaving 13 bases of the junction unmatched. Germline V CDR1 and CDR2: DFQATT, SNEGSKA (reference sequence). CDR3 loop: CSADGLAGPRSTDTQYF. CDR3 nucleotide sequence: TGCAGTGCCGACGGCCTAGCGGGGCCCCGGAGCACAGATACGCAGTATTTT.

The gene calls are TRBV27 and TRBJ1-6, with 8 nucleotides matching TRBD1. This CDR3 has 15 residues. Trimming took 0 bases from V and 9 from J; bases not matched to a gene: 4. Germline loops: CDR1 MNHEY, CDR2 SMNVEV (reference sequence). CDR3 amino acids: CASSLSPGGISPLHF. The CDR3 DNA sequence: TGTGCCAGCAGTTTATCGCCAGGGGGCATTTCACCCCTCCACTTT.

Points on this clonotype: A much larger clone lies a single base off, so this may be a read error. This CDR3 fails to terminate in the conserved phenylalanine or tryptophan, so it likely reflects a read error. The V gene is TRBV5-6, the J gene TRBJ2-1; 9 bases are a match to TRBD1. The V and J ends lost 0 bases and 2 bases, in that order; junction bases with no gene match: 3. The CDR3 runs 16 residues. Germline CDR1 reads SGHDT; CDR2 reads YYEEEE. CDR3 nucleotide sequence: TGTGCCAGCAGCTTGGCCAGGACAGGGGCCTACAATGAGCAGTTCTCC. This encodes CASSLARTGAYNEQFS.

Only a few counts were recorded for this clonotype. The rearrangement uses TRBV5-1 and TRBJ2-7; 10 positions match TRBD2. Germline CDR1 reads SGHRS; CDR2 reads YFSETQ. Unmatched junction bases numbered 11, after V lost 4 bases and J lost 7 bases. This CDR3 has 15 amino acids. The DNA of the CDR3 is TGCGCCAGCAGCGTATTGACTAGCGGGTCTAGGGAGCAGTACTTC. This encodes CASSVLTSGSREQYF.

This clonotype was picked up a small number of times. The rearrangement links TRBV15 to TRBJ2-7; 7 nucleotides match TRBD2. There are 17 residues in the CDR3. With 0 bases clipped from V and 7 bases from J, the junction kept 15 bases outside the gene matches. Per germline, CDR1 LNHNV and CDR2 YYDKDF (reference sequence). CDR3 sequence: CATSRDLWDYALGEQYF. The CDR3 DNA reads TGTGCCACCAGCAGAGATCTCTGGGACTACGCCCTCGGAGAGCAGTACTTC.

The sample holds many counts of this clonotype. The rearrangement uses TRBV20-1 and TRBJ2-6; D ambiguous. Trimming shortened V by 6 bases and J by 0 bases, and 3 bases separated the two germline ends. This CDR3 is 12 amino acids long. The germline V gene encodes CDR1 DFQATT and CDR2 SNEGSKA (reference sequence). DNA for the CDR3: TGCAGTGCCACCTCTGGGGCCAACGTCCTGACTTTC. Residues: CSATSGANVLTF.

Many counts were recorded for this clonotype. The chain joins TRBV20-1 to TRBJ2-5, with TRBD1 matching over 7 bases. The trim removed 3 bases at V and 2 bases at J, leaving 9 bases unmatched. The CDR3 is made up of 15 amino acids. Looked up from germline, CDR1 is DFQATT and CDR2 is SNEGSKA (reference sequence). The CDR3 bases are TGCAGTGCTAGGCCCCGTCAGGGGGATCAAGAGACCCAGTACTTC. Amino acid sequence: CSARPRQGDQETQYF.

The chain is built from TRBV24-1 and TRBJ2-4; the D is unclear. The CDR3 loop spans 17 amino acids. Germline V gene sequence: CDR1 KGHDR, CDR2 SFDVKD. Trimming shortened V by 4 bases and J by 0 bases, and 15 bases separated the two germline ends. CDR3 region: CATSDRDGNLAKNIQYF. CDR3 sequence (DNA): TGTGCCACCAGTGACCGAGACGGAAATCTAGCCAAAAACATTCAGTACTTC.

This clonotype was counted only a few times. CDR3: CASSPRTGLQETQYF. The CDR3 DNA sequence: TGTGCCAGCAGCCCCCGGACAGGCTTACAAGAGACCCAGTACTTC. The rearrangement joins TRBV14 to TRBJ2-5, with 7 positions matching TRBD1. Germline CDR1 and CDR2: SGHDN and FVKESK. The length of the CDR3 is 15 residues. J lost 2 bases, V lost 4 bases, and 7 bases had no gene match. Combining the CDR3 with reference TRBV14 and TRBJ2-5 gives the whole variable domain EAGVTQFPSHSVIEKGQTVTLRCDPISGHDNLYWYRRVMGKEIKFLLHFVKESKQDESGMPNNRFLAERTGGTYSTLKVQPAELEDSGVYFCASSPRTGLQETQYFGPGTRLLVL.